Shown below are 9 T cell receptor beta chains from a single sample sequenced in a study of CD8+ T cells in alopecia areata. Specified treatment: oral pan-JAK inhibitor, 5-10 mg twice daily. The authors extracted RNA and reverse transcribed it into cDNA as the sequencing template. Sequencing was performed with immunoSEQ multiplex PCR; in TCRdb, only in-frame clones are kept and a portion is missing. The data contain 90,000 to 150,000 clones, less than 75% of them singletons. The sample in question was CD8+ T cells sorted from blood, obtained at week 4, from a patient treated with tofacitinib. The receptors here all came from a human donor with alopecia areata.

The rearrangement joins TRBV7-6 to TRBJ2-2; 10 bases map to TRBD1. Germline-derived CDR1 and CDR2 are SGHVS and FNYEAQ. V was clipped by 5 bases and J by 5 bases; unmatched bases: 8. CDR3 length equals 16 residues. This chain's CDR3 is CASSAGTGEMTGELFF. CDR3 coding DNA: TGTGCCAGCAGCGCTGGGACAGGGGAAATGACCGGGGAGCTGTTTTTT.

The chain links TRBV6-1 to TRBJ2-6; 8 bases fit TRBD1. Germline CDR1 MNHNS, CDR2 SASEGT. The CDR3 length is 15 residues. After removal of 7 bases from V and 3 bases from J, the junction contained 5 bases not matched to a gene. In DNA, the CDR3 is TGTGCCAGCACCGATGGGACAGGTGGGGCCAACGTCCTGACTTTC. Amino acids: CASTDGTGGANVLTF.

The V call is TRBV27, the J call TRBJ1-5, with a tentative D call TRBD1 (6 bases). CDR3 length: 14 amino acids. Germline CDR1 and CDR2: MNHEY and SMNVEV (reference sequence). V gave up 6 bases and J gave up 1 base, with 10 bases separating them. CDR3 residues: CASRIQGSNQPQHF. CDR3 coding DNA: TGTGCCAGCAGGATACAGGGAAGCAATCAGCCCCAGCATTTT.

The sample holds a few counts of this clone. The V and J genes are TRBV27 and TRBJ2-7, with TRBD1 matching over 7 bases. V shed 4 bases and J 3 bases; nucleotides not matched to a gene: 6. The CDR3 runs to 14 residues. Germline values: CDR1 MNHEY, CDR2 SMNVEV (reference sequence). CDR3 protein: CASSSWDSVYEQYF. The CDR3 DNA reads TGTGCCAGCAGTTCGTGGGACAGTGTCTACGAGCAGTACTTC.

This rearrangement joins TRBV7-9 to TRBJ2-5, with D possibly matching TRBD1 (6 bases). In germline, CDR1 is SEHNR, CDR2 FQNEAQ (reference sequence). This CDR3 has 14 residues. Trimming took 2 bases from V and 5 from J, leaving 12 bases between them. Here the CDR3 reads CASSLPTGPETQYF. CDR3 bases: TGTGCCAGCAGCTTACCGACAGGTCCGGAGACCCAGTACTTC.

The CDR3 loop reads CSVGQGAVYEQYF. In nucleotides, the CDR3 is TGCAGCGTGGGACAGGGGGCCGTCTACGAGCAGTACTTC. The rearrangement links TRBV29-1 to TRBJ2-7, with 12 bases lining up with TRBD1. From germline, CDR1 is SQVTM and CDR2 ANQGSEA. The CDR3 is 13 residues long. V gave up 6 bases and J gave up 3 bases; unmatched junction bases: 3.

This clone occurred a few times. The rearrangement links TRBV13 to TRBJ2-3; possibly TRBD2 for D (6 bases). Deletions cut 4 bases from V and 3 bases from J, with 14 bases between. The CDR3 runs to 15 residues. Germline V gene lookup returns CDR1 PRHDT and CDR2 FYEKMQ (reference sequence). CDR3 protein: CASSSRLVLTDTQYF. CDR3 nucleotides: TGTGCCAGCAGCTCCCGACTAGTCCTAACAGATACGCAGTATTTT.

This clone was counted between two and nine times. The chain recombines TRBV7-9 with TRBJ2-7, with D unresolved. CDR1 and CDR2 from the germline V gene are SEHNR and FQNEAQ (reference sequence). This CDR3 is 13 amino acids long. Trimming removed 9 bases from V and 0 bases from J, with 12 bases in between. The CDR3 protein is CASGDANSYEQYF. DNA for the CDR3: TGTGCCAGTGGTGATGCTAACTCCTACGAGCAGTACTTC. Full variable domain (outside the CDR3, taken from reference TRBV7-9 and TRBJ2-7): DTGVSQNPRHKITKRGQNVTFRCDPISEHNRLYWYRQTLGQGPEFLTYFQNEAQLEKSRLLSDRFSAERPKGSFSTLEIQRTEQGDSAMYLCASGDANSYEQYFGPGTRLTVT.

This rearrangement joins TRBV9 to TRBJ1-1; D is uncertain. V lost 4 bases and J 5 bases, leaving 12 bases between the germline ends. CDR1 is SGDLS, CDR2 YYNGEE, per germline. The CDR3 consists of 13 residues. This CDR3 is CASSPRAVTEAFF. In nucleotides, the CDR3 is TGTGCCAGCAGCCCCCGGGCAGTGACTGAAGCTTTCTTT.